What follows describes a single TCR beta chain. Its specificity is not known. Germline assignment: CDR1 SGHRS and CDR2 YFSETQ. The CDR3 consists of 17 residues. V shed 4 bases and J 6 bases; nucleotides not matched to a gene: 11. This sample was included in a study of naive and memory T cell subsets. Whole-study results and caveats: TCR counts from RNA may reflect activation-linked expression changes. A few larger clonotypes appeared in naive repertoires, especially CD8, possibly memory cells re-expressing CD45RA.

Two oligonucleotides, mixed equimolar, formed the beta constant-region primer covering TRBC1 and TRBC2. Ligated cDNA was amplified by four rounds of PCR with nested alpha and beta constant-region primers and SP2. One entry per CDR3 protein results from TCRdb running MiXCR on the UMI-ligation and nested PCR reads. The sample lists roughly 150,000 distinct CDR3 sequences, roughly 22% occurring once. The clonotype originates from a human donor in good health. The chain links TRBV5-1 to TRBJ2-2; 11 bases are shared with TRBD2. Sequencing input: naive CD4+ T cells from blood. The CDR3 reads CASSETSGTIRAGELFF. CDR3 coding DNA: TGCGCCAGCAGCGAGACTAGCGGGACTATTCGAGCCGGGGAGCTGTTTTTT.